The subject of this entry is one T cell receptor (beta chain). Its antigen remains unknown. This specimen belongs to a study of blood T cells in healthy people across ages. For the second PCR, which ran for about 7 to 11 cycles, a sample-barcoded 5' primer and a J-beta primer mix were used. TCRdb re-called the 5' RACE reads through MiXCR, storing one row per CDR3 protein. The table has some 900,000 distinct CDR3 sequences, roughly 52% seen once. Germline values: CDR1 MNHEY, CDR2 SMNVEV (reference sequence). This CDR3 region has 13 residues. The donors, all healthy, were Caucasians living in Russia, aged 6 to 90. Study-wide results and caveats: Donor CMV infection status was unknown, possibly confounding age-related changes in expanded clonotypes.

The sample taken for sequencing was blood. The chain uses TRBV27 and TRBJ2-4; D is perhaps TRBD1 (6 bases). Matching the DNA end better, TRBJ2-7 makes the J call doubtful. This clonotype originated in a man aged 25 to 40 in good health. This chain's CDR3 is CASSWTELNEQYF. The CDR3 DNA reads as TGTGCCAGCAGTTGGACAGAGTTGAACGAGCAGTACTTC.